Below, 15 T cell receptor beta chains from the same sample are listed, as sequenced in a study of shared clonotypes between healthy human individuals. This table comes from immunoSEQ multiplex PCR, and its TCRdb copy is limited to in-frame clones, with some not included. Of roughly 2.2 million clones listed, just over 90% are singletons. Material for sequencing was naive CD4+ T cells from PBMCs. Subset in this sample: CD45RA+ positively selected. The source is a man between 18 and 29 years old in good health. Some clones in this sample may be carry-over from other donors' samples.

V is TRBV21-1 and J is TRBJ1-4; the listed D gene, TRBD1, was not tested against the DNA. TRBV21-1 constitutes a pseudogene. This CDR3 has 20 residues. CDR3 residues: CASSDFRDSLKVAANEKLFF. The DNA for the CDR3 is TGTGCCAGCAGCGATTTCCGGGACAGCCTAAAAGTAGCAGCTAATGAAAAACTGTTTTTT.

This rearrangement joins TRBV10-3 to TRBJ2-2, with TRBD1 matching over 9 bases. Trimming cost V 7 bases and J 3 bases; bases outside gene matches: 3. This CDR3 is built from 14 residues. The germline gives CDR1 ENHRY, CDR2 SYGVKD. In nucleotides, the CDR3 is TGTGCCATCACCTGGGACAGGGACACCGGGGAGCTGTTTTTT. Translated, it gives CAITWDRDTGELFF.

The chain joins TRBV30 to TRBJ1-1; TRBD1 matches at 7 bases. The CDR3 has 13 amino acids. In germline, CDR1 is GTSNPN, CDR2 SVGIG (reference sequence). Trimming removed 5 bases from V and 7 bases from J; junction bases left unmatched: 10. The CDR3 DNA reads TGTGCCTGGGGACAGGCCCGATGGAGTGAAGCTTTCTTT. Translation gives CAWGQARWSEAFF.

The chain carries TRBV28 and TRBJ2-5, with TRBD2 as a possible D gene (6 bases). The CDR3 loop spans 14 amino acids. With 6 bases removed from V and 1 base from J, the gap between germline ends came to 12 bases. Germline CDR1 and CDR2: MDHEN and SYDVKM. In DNA, the CDR3 is TGTGCCAGCAGCATCGGCGGGGTCCAAGAGACCCAGTACTTC. This gives the protein CASSIGGVQETQYF. Drawing the rest from reference TRBV28 and TRBJ2-5, the complete variable domain is DVKVTQSSRYLVKRTGEKVFLECVQDMDHENMFWYRQDPGLGLRLIYFSYDVKMKEKGDIPEGYSVSREKKERFSLILESASTNQTSMYLCASSIGGVQETQYFGPGTRLLVL.

This chain connects TRBV7-3 to TRBJ2-5; no reliable D call. Looked up from germline, CDR1 is SGHTA and CDR2 is FQGTGA. V shed 2 bases and J shed 7 bases, with 14 bases lying between them. The CDR3 runs 14 residues. The CDR3 nucleotides are TGTGCCAGCAGCTTAGACGGGTGGGGTGGGACCCAGTACTTC. Its protein is CASSLDGWGGTQYF.

The J gene is TRBJ2-1, the V gene TRBV11-2; 13 nucleotides agree with TRBD2. V was clipped by 5 bases and J by 6 bases; unmatched bases: 4. Germline V lookup: CDR1 SGHAT, CDR2 FQNNGV. The CDR3 length is 15 residues. CDR3 DNA sequence: TGTGCCAGCAGCACGGGACTAGCGGGGATCAATGAGCAGTTCTTC. Residues: CASSTGLAGINEQFF.

The V call is TRBV28, the J call TRBJ1-1; perhaps TRBD1 as D (6 bases). Germline assignment: CDR1 MDHEN and CDR2 SYDVKM. Trimming cost V 6 bases and J 3 bases, with 23 bases left between them. The CDR3 contains 17 residues. CDR3: CASSKPDSFIWDTEAFF. CDR3 DNA sequence: TGTGCCAGCAGCAAGCCGGACAGTTTCATATGGGACACTGAAGCTTTCTTT.

This chain connects TRBV6-1 to TRBJ2-1, with D uncertain. Trimming took 7 bases from V and 3 from J, leaving 7 bases between them. Per the germline V gene, CDR1 is MNHNS and CDR2 is SASEGT. The CDR3 is made up of 12 amino acids. The CDR3 sequence is CASTASYNEQFF. CDR3 coding DNA: TGTGCCAGCACCGCCAGCTACAATGAGCAGTTCTTC.

The chain has TRBV15 and TRBJ2-3; tentative D call: TRBD2 (6 bases). Trimming removed 8 bases at V and 2 bases at J, with 14 bases between. The length of the CDR3 is 14 residues. The germline CDR1 and CDR2 sequences are LNHNV and YYDKDF (reference sequence). This CDR3 is CATETDYDTDTQYF. CDR3 bases: TGTGCCACCGAAACGGACTACGACACAGATACGCAGTATTTT.

This rearrangement joins TRBV28 to TRBJ2-2; D not resolved. The germline gives CDR1 MDHEN, CDR2 SYDVKM. Trimming left V 3 bases short and J 6 bases short, with 20 bases between. The CDR3 contains 17 residues. The CDR3 sequence is CASSFVSGQIISGELFF. The CDR3 DNA is TGTGCCAGCAGTTTTGTATCCGGCCAGATCATTTCCGGGGAGCTGTTTTTT. The full variable domain, its missing parts supplied by reference TRBV28 and TRBJ2-2, is DVKVTQSSRYLVKRTGEKVFLECVQDMDHENMFWYRQDPGLGLRLIYFSYDVKMKEKGDIPEGYSVSREKKERFSLILESASTNQTSMYLCASSFVSGQIISGELFFGEGSRLTVL.

This rearrangement joins TRBV29-1 to TRBJ2-6; D is unclear. This CDR3 has 14 amino acids. Germline assignment: CDR1 SQVTM and CDR2 ANQGSEA. Trimming pared 4 bases from V and 4 bases from J, leaving 11 bases between. The CDR3 loop is CSVGLGAGANVLTF. The CDR3 DNA follows: TGCAGCGTTGGACTGGGTGCCGGGGCCAACGTCCTGACTTTC.

This chain joins TRBV27 and TRBJ2-4, with D unresolved. Germline lookup yields CDR1 MNHEY and CDR2 SMNVEV (reference sequence). Trimming removed 0 bases at V and 5 bases at J, with 14 bases between. The CDR3 has 16 amino acids. The CDR3 coding sequence is TGTGCCAGCAGTTTATCGTGGCTAGTCGCCCAAAACATTCAGTACTTC. This codes for CASSLSWLVAQNIQYF.

This chain connects TRBV7-2 to TRBJ2-6, with a possible D match to TRBD1 (5 bases). Trimming removed 3 bases at V and 0 bases at J, with 6 bases between. Looked up from germline, CDR1 is SGHTA and CDR2 is FQGNSA. There are 15 residues in the CDR3. CDR3: CASSFRDSGANVLTF. The CDR3, as DNA: TGTGCCAGCAGCTTCAGGGACTCTGGGGCCAACGTCCTGACTTTC.

This chain links TRBV5-1 with TRBJ2-2; 11 bases match TRBD2. Germline-derived CDR1 and CDR2 are SGHRS and YFSETQ. There are 18 residues in the CDR3. Trimming cost V 0 bases and J 4 bases; bases outside gene matches: 8. This CDR3 is CASSLAKLAGVFTGELFF. Written as DNA, the CDR3 is TGCGCCAGCAGCTTGGCCAAACTAGCGGGAGTATTCACCGGGGAGCTGTTTTTT.

The chain links TRBV7-6 to TRBJ2-7; 10 nucleotides line up with TRBD1. V lost 5 bases to trimming and J lost 5 bases; unmatched junction nucleotides: 6. CDR3 length: 14 residues. Germline CDR1 is SGHVS and CDR2 is FNYEAQ. CDR3 sequence (DNA): TGTGCCAGCAGCCAACGACAGGGGGCAAACGAGCAGTACTTC. Residues: CASSQRQGANEQYF.